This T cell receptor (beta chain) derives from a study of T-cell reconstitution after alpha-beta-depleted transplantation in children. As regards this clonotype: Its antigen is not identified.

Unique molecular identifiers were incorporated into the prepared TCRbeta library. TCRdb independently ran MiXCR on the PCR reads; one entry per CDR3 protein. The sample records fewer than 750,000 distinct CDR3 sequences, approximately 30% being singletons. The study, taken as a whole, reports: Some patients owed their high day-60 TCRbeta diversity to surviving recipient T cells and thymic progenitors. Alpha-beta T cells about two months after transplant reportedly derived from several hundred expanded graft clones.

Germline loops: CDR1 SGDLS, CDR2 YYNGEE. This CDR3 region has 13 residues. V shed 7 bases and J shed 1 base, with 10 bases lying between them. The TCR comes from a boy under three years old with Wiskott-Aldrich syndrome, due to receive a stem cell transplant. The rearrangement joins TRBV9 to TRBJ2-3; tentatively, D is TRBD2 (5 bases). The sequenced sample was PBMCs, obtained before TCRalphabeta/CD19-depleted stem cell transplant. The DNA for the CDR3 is TGTGCCAGCGGGCGGGTTGGCACAGATACGCAGTATTTT. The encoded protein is CASGRVGTDTQYF.